These 17 T cell receptor beta chains were all obtained from the same sample, sequenced in a study of T cells in Graves' hyperthyroidism and ophthalmopathy. Using RNA transcripts as the source, TCR beta CDR3 regions were amplified. HTBI primers drove first-round RT-PCR of the TCR CDR3. TCRdb processed the multiplex PCR reads anew with MiXCR; each CDR3 protein has one entry. The table lists around 270,000 distinct CDR3 sequences, roughly 19% of them singletons. Sequencing was performed on blood. These receptors all stem from a man aged 50 to 59 with Graves' ophthalmopathy.

V is TRBV9 and J is TRBJ1-4; maybe TRBD1 (6 bases). Between the trimmed V and J ends, which lost 0 bases and 8 bases, there was a span of 8 bases. Germline CDR1 reads SGDLS; CDR2 reads YYNGEE. CDR3 length: 13 amino acids. This chain's CDR3 is CASSVEGGEKLFF. Here the CDR3 DNA reads TGTGCCAGCAGCGTAGAAGGGGGAGAAAAACTGTTTTTT.

This clonotype was recorded a few times. This chain's CDR3 is CASKGKNTEAFF. The CDR3 coding sequence is TGTGCCAGCAAGGGGAAGAACACTGAAGCTTTCTTT. The chain recombines TRBV27 with TRBJ1-1; D may be TRBD1 (5 bases). The germline V gene encodes CDR1 MNHEY and CDR2 SMNVEV (reference sequence). V was pared by 7 bases and J by 1 base, with 7 bases between. The CDR3 has 12 amino acids.

This clonotype has just a few counts. The chain links TRBV6-1 to TRBJ2-3; 7 bases align to TRBD2. The CDR3 totals 18 residues. Germline CDR1 and CDR2: MNHNS and SASEGT. Trimming took 8 bases from V and 1 from J; bases not matched to a gene: 18. The CDR3 loop reads CASAKASSALAGTDTQYF. DNA for the CDR3: TGTGCCAGCGCTAAGGCATCTAGCGCGCTAGCGGGCACAGATACGCAGTATTTT.

At least ten counts were recorded for this clonotype. CDR3 residues: CSAPDRGGVAFF. The CDR3 DNA reads as TGCAGTGCTCCGGACAGGGGGGGAGTAGCTTTCTTT. The chain uses TRBV20-1 and TRBJ1-1, with TRBD1 matching over 10 bases. Germline CDR1 is DFQATT and CDR2 is SNEGSKA (reference sequence). The CDR3 contains 12 residues. V lost 5 bases and J lost 10; bases outside the gene matches: 7.

V and J are TRBV12-3 or TRBV12-4 and TRBJ2-1; D is unclear. This CDR3 contains 11 residues. Trimming removed 3 bases from V and 9 bases from J, with 6 bases in between. CDR3 in DNA: TGTGCCAGCAGTTTGTCCCTTGAGCAGTTCTTC. Its translation is CASSLSLEQFF.

The rearrangement links TRBV28 to TRBJ2-3, with TRBD2 matching over 7 bases. The V gene end was trimmed by 3 bases and the J gene end by 4 bases; junction bases not matched to a gene: 7. Germline V gene data show CDR1 as MDHEN and CDR2 as SYDVKM. This CDR3 region has 15 residues. The CDR3 coding sequence is TGTGCCAGCAGTTTTGGGCGGGAGTCCCCAGATACGCAGTATTTT. Protein: CASSFGRESPDTQYF.

Written as DNA, the CDR3 is TGTGCCAGCAGCTGGCGGGTTTTAAATGAGCAGTTCTTC. It translates to CASSWRVLNEQFF. The V call is TRBV5-5, the J call TRBJ2-1, with TRBD2 as a possible D gene (5 bases). The CDR3 spans 13 residues. Germline V gene sequence: CDR1 SGHKS, CDR2 YYEKEE (reference sequence). The V and J ends lost 3 bases and 7 bases respectively, with 11 bases between them. The full variable domain, its missing parts supplied by reference TRBV5-5 and TRBJ2-1, is DAGVTQSPTHLIKTRGQQVTLRCSPISGHKSVSWYQQVLGQGPQFIFQYYEKEERGRGNFPDRFSARQFPNYSSELNVNALLLGDSALYLCASSWRVLNEQFFGPGTRLTVL.

The CDR3 loop is CSAREASGVRKSYEQYF. The CDR3 DNA reads as TGCAGTGCTAGGGAGGCTAGCGGGGTAAGAAAGTCCTACGAGCAGTACTTC. The chain is built from TRBV20-1 and TRBJ2-7; TRBD2 agrees at 9 bases. Germline V gives CDR1 DFQATT, CDR2 SNEGSKA (reference sequence). The CDR3 has 17 residues. V was pared by 3 bases and J by 1 base, with 13 bases of the junction left unmatched.

The sample holds many counts of this clonotype. This sequence joins TRBV11-2 and TRBJ1-4; D may be TRBD1 (5 bases). The germline V gene encodes CDR1 SGHAT and CDR2 FQNNGV. The CDR3 length is 14 residues. The ends were cut back, 1 base at V and 9 bases at J, with 12 bases in the middle. CDR3 residues: CASSLGQTGKKLFF. The CDR3 DNA is TGTGCCAGCAGCTTAGGACAGACGGGGAAAAAACTGTTTTTT.

The table lists this clonotype with many counts. The chain employs TRBV3-1 and TRBJ2-2, with 8 positions matching TRBD2. J lost 7 bases, V lost 0 bases, and 4 bases had no gene match. Germline lookup yields CDR1 LGHDT and CDR2 YNNKEL (reference sequence). The CDR3 is made up of 15 amino acids. The chain's CDR3 is CASSQELAGSGELFF. The CDR3 bases are TGTGCCAGCAGCCAAGAATTAGCGGGAAGCGGGGAGCTGTTTTTT.

The CDR3, as DNA: TGTGCCATCAGTGAGCCCCCCCCCTACGAGCAGTACTTC. It translates to CAISEPPPYEQYF. The chain is built from TRBV10-3 and TRBJ2-7, with D uncertain. CDR3 length: 13 residues. In germline, CDR1 is ENHRY, CDR2 SYGVKD. V was pared by 2 bases and J by 2 bases, with 7 bases between.

This clonotype was observed many times. The CDR3 DNA reads TGTGCCAGCAGTAAACCGGACAGAACCTACGAGCAGTACTTC. Its translation: CASSKPDRTYEQYF. This rearrangement joins TRBV6-2 or TRBV6-3 to TRBJ2-7; possible D gene TRBD1, 6 bases. CDR3 length: 14 amino acids. V dropped 5 bases and J dropped 2 bases, with 13 bases sitting between them. Germline V gives CDR1 MNHEY, CDR2 SVGEGT.

This clonotype was seen repeatedly, ten times or more. The gene calls are TRBV20-1 and TRBJ2-7; 10 bases fit TRBD2. Germline lookup yields CDR1 DFQATT and CDR2 SNEGSKA (reference sequence). CDR3 length: 16 amino acids. V lost 5 bases, J lost 2 bases, and 12 bases stayed unmatched. CDR3 DNA sequence: TGCAGTGCTGACATAACCTCTAGCGGGGGTCCCTACGAGCAGTACTTC. Encoded protein: CSADITSSGGPYEQYF.

Of note for this clonotype: This may arise from a read error, as a much more abundant clone is one base away. V is TRBV2 and J is TRBJ2-7; a possible D gene is TRBD2 (6 bases). V lost 8 bases and J lost 0, with 14 bases in between. The CDR3 covers 14 residues. CDR1 is SNHLY and CDR2 is FYNNEI in the germline V gene. CDR3 protein: CASYGGAPSYEQYF. In nucleotides, the CDR3 is TGTGCCAGCTACGGCGGGGCCCCCTCCTACGAGCAGTACTTC.

CDR3 sequence reads: CASSEVGEGKLFF. The CDR3 nucleotides read TGTGCCAGCAGTGAAGTCGGGGAGGGAAAACTGTTTTTT. The chain is built from TRBV6-4 and TRBJ1-4, with unresolved D. Germline V lookup: CDR1 MRHNA, CDR2 SNTAGT. This CDR3 contains 13 residues. The V end lost 3 bases, the J end lost 10 bases, and 12 bases lay between the germline ends.

This clonotype has ten or more counts. This chain connects TRBV2 to TRBJ1-5; D gene uncertain. V dropped 5 bases and J dropped 1 base, with 9 bases sitting between them. CDR1 is SNHLY, CDR2 FYNNEI, per germline. CDR3 length: 14 residues. This CDR3 reads CASSFDLSNQPQHF. The CDR3, as DNA: TGTGCCAGCAGTTTCGACCTAAGCAATCAGCCCCAGCATTTT. The whole variable domain, remainder taken from reference TRBV2 and TRBJ1-5, is EPEVTQTPSHQVTQMGQEVILRCVPISNHLYFYWYRQILGQKVEFLVSFYNNEISEKSEIFDDQFSVERPDGSNFTLKIRSTKLEDSAMYFCASSFDLSNQPQHFGDGTRLSIL.

The chain carries TRBV7-9 and TRBJ1-1; 7 bases match TRBD1. CDR1 and CDR2 (germline): SEHNR, FQNEAQ (reference sequence). The CDR3 extends over 15 amino acids. The ends lost 4 bases at V and 6 bases at J; junction bases unmatched: 11. The DNA of the CDR3 is TGTGCCAGCAGCTATAGGGGGAGGGGGCCAGCTGAAGCTTTCTTT. Amino acid sequence: CASSYRGRGPAEAFF.